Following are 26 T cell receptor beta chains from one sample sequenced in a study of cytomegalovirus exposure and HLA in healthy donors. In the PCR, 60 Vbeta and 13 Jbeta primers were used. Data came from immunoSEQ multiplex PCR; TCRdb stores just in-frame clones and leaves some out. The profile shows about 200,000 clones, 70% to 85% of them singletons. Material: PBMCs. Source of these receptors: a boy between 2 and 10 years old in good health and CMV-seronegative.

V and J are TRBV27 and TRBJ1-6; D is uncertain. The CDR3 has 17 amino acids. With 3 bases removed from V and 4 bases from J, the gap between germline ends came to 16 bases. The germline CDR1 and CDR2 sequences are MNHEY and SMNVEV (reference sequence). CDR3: CASSFQRKPYYNSPLHF. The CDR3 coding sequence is TGTGCCAGCAGTTTTCAGAGGAAGCCCTATTATAATTCACCCCTCCACTTT.

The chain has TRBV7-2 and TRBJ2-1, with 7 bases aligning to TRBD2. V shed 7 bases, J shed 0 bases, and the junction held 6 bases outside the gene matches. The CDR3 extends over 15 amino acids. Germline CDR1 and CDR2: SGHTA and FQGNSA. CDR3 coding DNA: TGTGCCAGCACCTCCCCGGGGGGCTCCTACAATGAGCAGTTCTTC. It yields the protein CASTSPGGSYNEQFF. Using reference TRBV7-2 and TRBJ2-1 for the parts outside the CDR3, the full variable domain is GAGVSQSPSNKVTEKGKDVELRCDPISGHTALYWYRQSLGQGLEFLIYFQGNSAPDKSGLPSDRFSAERTGGSVSTLTIQRTQQEDSAVYLCASTSPGGSYNEQFFGPGTRLTVL.

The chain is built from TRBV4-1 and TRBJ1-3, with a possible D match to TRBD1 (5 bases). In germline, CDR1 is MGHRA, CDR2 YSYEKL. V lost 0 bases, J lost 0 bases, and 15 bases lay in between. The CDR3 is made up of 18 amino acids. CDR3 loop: CASSQDVGWGSSGNTIYF. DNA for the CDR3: TGCGCCAGCAGCCAAGACGTAGGTTGGGGCAGCTCTGGAAACACCATATATTTT.

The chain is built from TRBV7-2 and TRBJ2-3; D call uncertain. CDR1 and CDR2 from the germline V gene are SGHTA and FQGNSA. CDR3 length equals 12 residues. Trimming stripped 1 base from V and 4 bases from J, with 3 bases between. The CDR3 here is CASSLDSDTQYF. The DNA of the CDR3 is TGTGCCAGCAGCTTAGACTCAGATACGCAGTATTTT.

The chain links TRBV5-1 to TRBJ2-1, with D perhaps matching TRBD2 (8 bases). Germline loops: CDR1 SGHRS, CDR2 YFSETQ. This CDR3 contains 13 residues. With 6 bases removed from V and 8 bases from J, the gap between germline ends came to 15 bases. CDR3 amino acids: CASTREGADEQFF. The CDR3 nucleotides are TGCGCCAGCACCCGGGAGGGGGCGGATGAGCAGTTCTTC.

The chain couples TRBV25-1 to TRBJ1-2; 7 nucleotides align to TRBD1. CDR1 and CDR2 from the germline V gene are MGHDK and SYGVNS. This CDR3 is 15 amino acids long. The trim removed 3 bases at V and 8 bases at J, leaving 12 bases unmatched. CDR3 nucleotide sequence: TGTGCCAGCAGTGATCGGGACAGTCCCTCGCTCGGCTACACCTTC. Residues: CASSDRDSPSLGYTF.

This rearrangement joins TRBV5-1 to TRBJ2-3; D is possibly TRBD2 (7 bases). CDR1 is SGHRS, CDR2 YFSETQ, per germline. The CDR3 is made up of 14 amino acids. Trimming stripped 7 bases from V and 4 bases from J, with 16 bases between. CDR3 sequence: CASSVRGAADTQYF. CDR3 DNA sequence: TGCGCCAGCTCCGTCCGGGGGGCGGCAGATACGCAGTATTTT. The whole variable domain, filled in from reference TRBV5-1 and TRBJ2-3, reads KAGVTQTPRYLIKTRGQQVTLSCSPISGHRSVSWYQQTPGQGLQFLFEYFSETQRNKGNFPGRFSGRQFSNSRSEMNVSTLELGDSALYLCASSVRGAADTQYFGPGTRLTVL.

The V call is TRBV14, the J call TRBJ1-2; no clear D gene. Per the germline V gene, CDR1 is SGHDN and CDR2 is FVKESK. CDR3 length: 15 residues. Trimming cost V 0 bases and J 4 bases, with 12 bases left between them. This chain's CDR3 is CASSQDQRAFYGYTF. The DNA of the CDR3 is TGTGCCAGCAGCCAAGATCAGAGGGCCTTCTATGGCTACACCTTC.

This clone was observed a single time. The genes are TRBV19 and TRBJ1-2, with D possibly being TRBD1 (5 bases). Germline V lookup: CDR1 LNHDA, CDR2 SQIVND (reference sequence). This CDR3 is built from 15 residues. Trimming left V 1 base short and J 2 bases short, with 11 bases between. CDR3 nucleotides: TGTGCCAGTAGTATAGTTACCACAGGAAACTATGGCTACACCTTC. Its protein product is CASSIVTTGNYGYTF.

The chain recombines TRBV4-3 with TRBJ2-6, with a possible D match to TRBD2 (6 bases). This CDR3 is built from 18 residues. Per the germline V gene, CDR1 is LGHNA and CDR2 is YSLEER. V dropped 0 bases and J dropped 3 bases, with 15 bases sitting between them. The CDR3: CASSQDTVLGGGANVLTF. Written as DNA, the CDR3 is TGCGCCAGCAGCCAAGATACCGTCCTCGGGGGTGGGGCCAACGTCCTGACTTTC.

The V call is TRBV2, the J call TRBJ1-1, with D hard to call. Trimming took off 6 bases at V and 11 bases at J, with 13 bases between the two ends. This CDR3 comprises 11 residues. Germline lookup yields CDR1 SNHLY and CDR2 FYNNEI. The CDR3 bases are TGTGCCAGCAGCCTTGACTCGTTGGCTTTCTTT. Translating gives CASSLDSLAFF.

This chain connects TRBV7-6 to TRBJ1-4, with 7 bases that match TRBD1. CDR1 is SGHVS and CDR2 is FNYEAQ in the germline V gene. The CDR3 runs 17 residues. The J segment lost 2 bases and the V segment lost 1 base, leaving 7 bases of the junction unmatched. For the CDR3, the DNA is TGTGCCAGCAGCTTAGGATGGAAGGGGGCGACTAATGAAAAACTGTTTTTT. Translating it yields CASSLGWKGATNEKLFF.

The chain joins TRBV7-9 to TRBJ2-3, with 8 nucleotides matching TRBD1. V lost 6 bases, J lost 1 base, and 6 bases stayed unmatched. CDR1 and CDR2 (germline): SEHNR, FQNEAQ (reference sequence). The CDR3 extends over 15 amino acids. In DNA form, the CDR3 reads TGTGCCAGCAGTCCCAGGGGGCGAGGCACAGATACGCAGTATTTT. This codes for CASSPRGRGTDTQYF.

CDR3 amino acids: CASSVEGVSEAFF. In DNA, the CDR3 is TGTGCCAGCAGCGTAGAGGGGGTCTCTGAAGCTTTCTTT. The chain is built from TRBV9 and TRBJ1-1, with D perhaps TRBD1 (6 bases). Germline lookup yields CDR1 SGDLS and CDR2 YYNGEE. V lost 0 bases and J 6 bases, leaving 9 bases between the germline ends. The CDR3 sequence is 13 residues long.

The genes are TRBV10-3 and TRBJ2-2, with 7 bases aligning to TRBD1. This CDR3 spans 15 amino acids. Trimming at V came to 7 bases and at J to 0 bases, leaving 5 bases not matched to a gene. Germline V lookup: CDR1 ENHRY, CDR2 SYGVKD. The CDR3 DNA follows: TGTGCCATCAATAAAGACAGGGCGAACACCGGGGAGCTGTTTTTT. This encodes CAINKDRANTGELFF.

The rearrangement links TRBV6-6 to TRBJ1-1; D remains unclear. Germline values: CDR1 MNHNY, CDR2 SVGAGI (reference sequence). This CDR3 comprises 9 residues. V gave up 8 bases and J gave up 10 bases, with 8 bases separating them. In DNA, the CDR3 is TGTGCCAGCGGAGGGCGAGCTTTCTTT. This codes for CASGGRAFF.

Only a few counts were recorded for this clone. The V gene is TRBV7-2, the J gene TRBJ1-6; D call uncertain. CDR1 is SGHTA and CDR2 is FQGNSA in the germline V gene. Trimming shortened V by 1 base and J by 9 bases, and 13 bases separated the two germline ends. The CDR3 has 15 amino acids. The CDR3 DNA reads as TGTGCCAGCAGCTTAGGGACTGGAACTTTTTCACCCCTCCACTTT. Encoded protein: CASSLGTGTFSPLHF. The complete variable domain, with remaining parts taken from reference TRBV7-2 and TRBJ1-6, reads GAGVSQSPSNKVTEKGKDVELRCDPISGHTALYWYRQSLGQGLEFLIYFQGNSAPDKSGLPSDRFSAERTGGSVSTLTIQRTQQEDSAVYLCASSLGTGTFSPLHFGNGTRLTVT.

For the CDR3, the DNA is TGCGCCACCTCGGCGGGGAGCTCCTATAATTCACCCCTCCACTTT. It translates to CATSAGSSYNSPLHF. J is TRBJ1-6 and V is TRBV4-1; D not resolved. The CDR3 runs to 15 residues. Per the germline V gene, CDR1 is MGHRA and CDR2 is YSYEKL. V was shortened by 10 bases and J by 0 bases, with 13 bases between the two germline ends.

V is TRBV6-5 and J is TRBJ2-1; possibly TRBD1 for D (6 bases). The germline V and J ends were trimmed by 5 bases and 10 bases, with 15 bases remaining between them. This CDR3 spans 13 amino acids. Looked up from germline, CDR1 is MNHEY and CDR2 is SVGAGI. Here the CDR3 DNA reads TGTGCCAGCAGTAAGACAGGATTAAACGAGCAGTTCTTC. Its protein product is CASSKTGLNEQFF.

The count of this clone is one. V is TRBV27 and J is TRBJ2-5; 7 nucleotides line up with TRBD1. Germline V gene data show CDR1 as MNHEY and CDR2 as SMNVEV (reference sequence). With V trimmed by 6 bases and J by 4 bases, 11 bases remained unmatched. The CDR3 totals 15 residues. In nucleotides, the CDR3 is TGTGCCAGCAGCGTTCGGGACAGCCCATCAGAGACCCAGTACTTC. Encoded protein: CASSVRDSPSETQYF.

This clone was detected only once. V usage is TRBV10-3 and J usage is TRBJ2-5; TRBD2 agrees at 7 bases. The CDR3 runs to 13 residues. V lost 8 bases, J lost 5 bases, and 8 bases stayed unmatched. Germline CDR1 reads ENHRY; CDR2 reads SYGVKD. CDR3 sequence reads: CAIGEREGETQYF. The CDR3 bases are TGTGCCATCGGGGAGCGGGAAGGGGAGACCCAGTACTTC.

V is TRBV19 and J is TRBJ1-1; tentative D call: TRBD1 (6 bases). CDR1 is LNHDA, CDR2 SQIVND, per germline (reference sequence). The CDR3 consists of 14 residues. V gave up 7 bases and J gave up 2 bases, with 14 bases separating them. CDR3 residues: CASTHLGHNTEAFF. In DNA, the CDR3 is TGTGCCAGTACCCATCTGGGACACAACACTGAAGCTTTCTTT.

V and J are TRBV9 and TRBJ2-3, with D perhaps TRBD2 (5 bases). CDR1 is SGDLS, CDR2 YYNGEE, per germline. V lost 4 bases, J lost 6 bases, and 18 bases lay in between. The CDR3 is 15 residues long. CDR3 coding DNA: TGTGCCAGCAGCCCCCGGACTCAACCCAGGGATACGCAGTATTTT. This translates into CASSPRTQPRDTQYF.

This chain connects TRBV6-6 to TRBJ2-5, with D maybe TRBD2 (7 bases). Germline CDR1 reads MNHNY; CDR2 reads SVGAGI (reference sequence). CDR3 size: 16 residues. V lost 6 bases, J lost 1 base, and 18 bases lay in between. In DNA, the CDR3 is TGTGCCAGCAGCGTGCGGGGGCAACGACCCCAAGAGACCCAGTACTTC. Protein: CASSVRGQRPQETQYF.

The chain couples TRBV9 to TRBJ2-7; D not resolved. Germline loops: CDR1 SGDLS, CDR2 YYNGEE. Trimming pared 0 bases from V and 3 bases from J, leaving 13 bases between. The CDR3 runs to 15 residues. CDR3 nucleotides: TGTGCCAGCAGCGTAGGTATCGAGTCAGGCTACGAGCAGTACTTC. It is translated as CASSVGIESGYEQYF.

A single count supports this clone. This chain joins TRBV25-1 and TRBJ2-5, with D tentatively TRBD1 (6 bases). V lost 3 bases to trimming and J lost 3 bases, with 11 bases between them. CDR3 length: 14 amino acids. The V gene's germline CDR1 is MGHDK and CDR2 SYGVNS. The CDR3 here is CASSEGQSEETQYF. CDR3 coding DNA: TGTGCCAGCAGTGAGGGACAATCTGAAGAGACCCAGTACTTC.